This T cell receptor (beta chain) was identified in a study of blood T cell repertoires in COVID-19. Study context: Samples taken during acute and convalescent COVID-19 were collected in the United States, Italy and Spain.

This CDR3 contains 15 residues. V lost 0 bases, J lost 0 bases, and 8 bases lay in between. CDR1 and CDR2 from the germline V gene are MNHEY and SMNVEV (reference sequence). Libraries were prepared by immunoSEQ multiplex PCR; TCRdb keeps only in-frame clonotypes and omits some of them. The table records a few hundred thousand clones, around 85% of them present only once. The specimen was PBMCs or T cells enriched from blood (not recorded which). This chain connects TRBV27 to TRBJ1-1; D remains unclear. This receptor was identified in a woman in her forties or fifties who had recovered from COVID-19. CDR3 nucleotide sequence: TGTGCCAGCAGTTTATCGAGGCACTTGAACACTGAAGCTTTCTTT. This codes for CASSLSRHLNTEAFF.